These 16 T cell receptor beta chains share one sample of origin, sequenced in a study of response to subunit inactivated influenza vaccine. MiXCR was run by TCRdb on the RT-PCR reads, yielding one entry per CDR3 protein. The table lists 550,000 to 650,000 distinct CDR3 sequences, around 11% of them singletons. Sequencing was performed on PBMCs from blood, taken on the day of vaccination. Receptors were obtained from a man in his fifties who received an inactivated influenza vaccine.

This clonotype was found a few times. The chain carries TRBV12-3 or TRBV12-4 and TRBJ1-1; D perhaps matches TRBD1 (5 bases). The CDR3 loop spans 14 amino acids. The V end lost 3 bases, the J end lost 0 bases, and 8 bases lay between the germline ends. Here the CDR3 reads CASSLGPLNTEAFF. The CDR3 DNA is TGTGCCAGCAGTTTGGGACCCCTGAACACTGAAGCTTTCTTT.

This clonotype has just a few counts. The chain combines TRBV12-3 or TRBV12-4 with TRBJ2-3, with 8 bases identical to TRBD1. The CDR3 is made up of 16 amino acids. J lost 3 bases, V lost 1 base, and 6 bases had no gene match. The CDR3 DNA follows: TGTGCCAGCAGTTTAGGGCAGGGGGCTATAACAGATACGCAGTATTTT. As protein: CASSLGQGAITDTQYF.

This clonotype was recorded at least ten times. The chain is built from TRBV5-1 and TRBJ2-7, with D possibly TRBD1 on 6 matching bases. CDR1 and CDR2 (germline): SGHRS, YFSETQ. The CDR3 length is 13 residues. Deletions cut 4 bases from V and 3 bases from J, with 11 bases between. For the CDR3, the DNA is TGCGCCAGCAGCGAAACAGGGAACTACGAGCAGTACTTC. Translation: CASSETGNYEQYF.

The J gene is TRBJ2-2, the V gene TRBV11-2, with D tentatively TRBD2 (5 bases). Germline values: CDR1 SGHAT, CDR2 FQNNGV. Trimming took off 5 bases at V and 1 base at J, with 11 bases between the two ends. This CDR3 region has 15 residues. The CDR3 region has the DNA TGTGCCAGCAGCACCCGGACTGGGAACACCGGGGAGCTGTTTTTT. Residues: CASSTRTGNTGELFF.

This chain uses TRBV10-1 with TRBJ2-3; 7 positions match TRBD2. V lost 3 bases and J lost 5; bases outside the gene matches: 5. The CDR3 extends over 14 amino acids. Germline V lookup: CDR1 WNHNN, CDR2 SYGVQD (reference sequence). The CDR3 is CASSDSGGKDTQYF. In DNA form, the CDR3 reads TGCGCCAGCAGTGATTCCGGGGGGAAAGATACGCAGTATTTT.

The chain joins TRBV4-3 to TRBJ2-2, with unresolved D. Trimming shortened V by 0 bases and J by 1 base, and 9 bases separated the two germline ends. The CDR3 is 16 amino acids. Germline CDR1 LGHNA, CDR2 YSLEER. CDR3 DNA: TGCGCCAGCAGCCAAGAGGGGTTCTTGAACACCGGGGAGCTGTTTTTT. Protein sequence: CASSQEGFLNTGELFF.

The rearrangement joins TRBV7-2 to TRBJ2-5; TRBD2 matches at 12 bases. V shed 3 bases, J shed 1 base, and the junction held 3 bases outside the gene matches. Germline V CDR1 and CDR2: SGHTA, FQGNSA. The CDR3 length is 16 residues. The CDR3 region is CASSFPSGGVQETQYF. The DNA of the CDR3 is TGTGCCAGCAGCTTCCCTAGCGGGGGGGTCCAAGAGACCCAGTACTTC.

This sequence joins TRBV24-1 and TRBJ2-1; 7 bases are a match to TRBD2. Germline V gives CDR1 KGHDR, CDR2 SFDVKD. V shed 5 bases and J 2 bases; nucleotides not matched to a gene: 5. The CDR3 has 15 residues. This chain's CDR3 is CATSGQTSTYNEQFF. As DNA, the CDR3 is TGTGCCACCAGTGGCCAGACTAGCACCTACAATGAGCAGTTCTTC.

This clonotype was detected a few times. The gene calls are TRBV5-1 and TRBJ2-1; 10 bases map to TRBD2. With V trimmed by 0 bases and J by 5 bases, 2 bases remained unmatched. Germline CDR1 SGHRS, CDR2 YFSETQ. This CDR3 comprises 15 residues. The CDR3 DNA sequence: TGCGCCAGCAGCTTGGAGAGCGGGAGGGACAATGAGCAGTTCTTC. Its translation: CASSLESGRDNEQFF.

This clonotype was observed a handful of times. The chain has TRBV4-1 and TRBJ2-1; 8 positions agree with TRBD2. The junction had 10 bases not matched to a gene; V was cut back by 0 bases and J by 9 bases. Germline CDR1 MGHRA, CDR2 YSYEKL. The CDR3 has 16 residues. CDR3 sequence: CASSQDPGRALSEQFF. CDR3 bases: TGCGCCAGCAGCCAAGACCCCGGGAGGGCCCTCAGTGAGCAGTTCTTC.

This clonotype was seen only a few times. The V and J genes are TRBV7-2 and TRBJ2-7, with 9 positions matching TRBD1. The CDR3 contains 15 residues. Germline loops: CDR1 SGHTA, CDR2 FQGNSA. V trimming: 6 bases; J trimming: 4 bases; junction bases outside the gene matches: 10. CDR3 residues: CASRTDRDREYEQYF. The CDR3 DNA reads TGTGCCAGCAGAACGGACCGGGACAGGGAGTACGAGCAGTACTTC.

The chain is built from TRBV15 and TRBJ2-5, with TRBD2 matching 9 bases. Germline lookup yields CDR1 LNHNV and CDR2 YYDKDF (reference sequence). The CDR3 extends over 15 amino acids. Trimming cost V 5 bases and J 1 base; bases outside gene matches: 5. CDR3 amino acids: CATSGSGGLQETQYF. Here the CDR3 DNA reads TGTGCCACCAGCGGTAGCGGGGGCCTCCAAGAGACCCAGTACTTC.

The chain uses TRBV12-3 or TRBV12-4 and TRBJ2-5, with D tentatively TRBD1 or TRBD2 (6 bases each). The CDR3 is 14 residues long. V was trimmed by 3 bases and J by 4 bases, leaving 12 bases between them. The chain's CDR3 is CASSLEGGRETQYF. As DNA, the CDR3 is TGTGCCAGCAGTTTGGAGGGGGGCCGAGAGACCCAGTACTTC.

The chain recombines TRBV12-3 or TRBV12-4 with TRBJ2-3, with D unclear. The germline V and J ends were trimmed by 6 bases and 6 bases, with 10 bases remaining between them. The length of the CDR3 is 12 residues. The CDR3 coding sequence is TGTGCCAGCAGCAGTAACGTGGATACGCAGTATTTT. Its protein is CASSSNVDTQYF.

In its sample, this clonotype was seen many times. The chain has TRBV4-1 and TRBJ2-2; D may be TRBD1 (6 bases). There are 16 residues in the CDR3. The V gene's germline CDR1 is MGHRA and CDR2 YSYEKL. V lost 5 bases, J lost 0 bases, and 13 bases lay in between. Here the CDR3 DNA reads TGCGCCAGCAGCTCATGGCAGGGGTCGAACACCGGGGAGCTGTTTTTT. This codes for CASSSWQGSNTGELFF.

This clonotype turned up a few times. This chain connects TRBV5-1 to TRBJ2-5; maybe TRBD1 (6 bases). Deletions cut 4 bases from V and 4 bases from J, with 8 bases between. The CDR3 runs 12 residues. Germline CDR1 is SGHRS and CDR2 is YFSETQ. CDR3 region: CASSEGVETQYF. The DNA of the CDR3 is TGCGCCAGCAGCGAGGGGGTAGAGACCCAGTACTTC.